This T cell receptor (beta chain) stems from a study of CD8 T cells in ankylosing spondylitis. Ten or more counts support this clonotype. Its cognate antigen is unknown. Study-level results: A TCR beta motif of about eight highly homologous variants appeared characteristic of ankylosing spondylitis blood.

TCRdb analysed the 5' RACE reads with MiXCR anew, one entry per CDR3 protein. The sample contains around 250,000 distinct CDR3 sequences, 15% to 20% of which appear only once. The ends were cut back, 0 bases at V and 4 bases at J, with 12 bases in the middle. CDR3 size: 14 residues. CDR1 SQVTM and CDR2 ANQGSEA come from the germline V gene. The clonotype was recovered from a male donor with ankylosing spondylitis or in good health (not recorded which). The sequenced sample was blood, either unsorted or a sorted T cell fraction (not recorded which). This chain uses TRBV29-1 with TRBJ1-2, with D hard to call. For the CDR3, the DNA is TGCAGCGTTGAAGATTTCGAGAAGTCCTATGGCTACACCTTC. Its protein product is CSVEDFEKSYGYTF.